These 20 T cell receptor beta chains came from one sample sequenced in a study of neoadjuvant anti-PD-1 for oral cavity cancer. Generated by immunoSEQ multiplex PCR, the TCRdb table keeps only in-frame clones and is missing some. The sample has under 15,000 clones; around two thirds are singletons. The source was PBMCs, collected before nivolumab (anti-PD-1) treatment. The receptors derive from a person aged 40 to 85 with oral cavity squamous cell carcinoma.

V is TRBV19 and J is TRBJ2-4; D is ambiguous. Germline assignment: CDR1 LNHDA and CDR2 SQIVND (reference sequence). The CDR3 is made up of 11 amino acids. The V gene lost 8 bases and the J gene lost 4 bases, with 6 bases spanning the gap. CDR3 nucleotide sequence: TGTGCCAGTCGCTCGAAAAACATTCAGTACTTC. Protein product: CASRSKNIQYF.

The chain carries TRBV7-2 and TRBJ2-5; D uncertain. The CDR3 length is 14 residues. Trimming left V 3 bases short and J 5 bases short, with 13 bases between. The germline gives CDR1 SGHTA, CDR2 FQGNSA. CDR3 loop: CASSFGPFDETQYF. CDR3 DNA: TGTGCCAGCAGCTTCGGTCCATTTGACGAGACCCAGTACTTC.

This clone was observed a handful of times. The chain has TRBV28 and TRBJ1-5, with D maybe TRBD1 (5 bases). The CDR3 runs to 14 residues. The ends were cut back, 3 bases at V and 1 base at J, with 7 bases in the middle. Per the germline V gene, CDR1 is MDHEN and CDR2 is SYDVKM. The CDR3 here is CASSLRGSNQPQHF. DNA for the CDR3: TGTGCCAGCAGTTTGAGGGGAAGCAATCAGCCCCAGCATTTT.

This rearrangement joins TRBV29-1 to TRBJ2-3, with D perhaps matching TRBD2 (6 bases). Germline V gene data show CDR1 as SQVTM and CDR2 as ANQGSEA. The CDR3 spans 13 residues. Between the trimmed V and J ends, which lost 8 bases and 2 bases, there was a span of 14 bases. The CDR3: CSTSGTFTDTQYF. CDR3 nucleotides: TGCAGCACATCTGGGACTTTCACAGATACGCAGTATTTT.

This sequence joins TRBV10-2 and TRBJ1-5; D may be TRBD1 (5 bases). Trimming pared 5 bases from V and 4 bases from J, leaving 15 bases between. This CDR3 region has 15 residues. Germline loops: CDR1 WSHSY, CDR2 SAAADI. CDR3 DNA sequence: TGCGCCAGCAGTCCACAGGACCGCGGAAATCAGCCCCAGCATTTT. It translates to CASSPQDRGNQPQHF.

The CDR3 region is CASSAGQGAYEQYF. Here the CDR3 DNA reads TGCGCCAGCAGCGCCGGACAGGGGGCTTACGAGCAGTACTTC. The J gene is TRBJ2-7, the V gene TRBV5-1; 11 bases align to TRBD1. The CDR3 spans 14 residues. V lost 4 bases, J lost 4 bases, and 4 bases stayed unmatched. The germline V gene has CDR1 SGHRS and CDR2 YFSETQ. Using reference TRBV5-1 and TRBJ2-7 for the parts outside the CDR3, the full variable domain is KAGVTQTPRYLIKTRGQQVTLSCSPISGHRSVSWYQQTPGQGLQFLFEYFSETQRNKGNFPGRFSGRQFSNSRSEMNVSTLELGDSALYLCASSAGQGAYEQYFGPGTRLTVT.

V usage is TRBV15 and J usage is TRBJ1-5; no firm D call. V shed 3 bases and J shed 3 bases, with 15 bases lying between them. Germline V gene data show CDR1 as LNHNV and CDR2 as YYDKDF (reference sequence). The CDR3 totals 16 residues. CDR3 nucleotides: TGTGCCACCAGCAGGGACCGGGCTACCTACAATCAGCCCCAGCATTTT. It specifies CATSRDRATYNQPQHF.

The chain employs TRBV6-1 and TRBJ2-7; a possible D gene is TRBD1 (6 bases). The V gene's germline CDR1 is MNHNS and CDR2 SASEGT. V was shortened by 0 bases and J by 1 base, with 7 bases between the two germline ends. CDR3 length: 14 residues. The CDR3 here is CASSEADSSYEQYF. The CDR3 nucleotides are TGTGCCAGCAGTGAAGCGGACAGTTCCTACGAGCAGTACTTC.

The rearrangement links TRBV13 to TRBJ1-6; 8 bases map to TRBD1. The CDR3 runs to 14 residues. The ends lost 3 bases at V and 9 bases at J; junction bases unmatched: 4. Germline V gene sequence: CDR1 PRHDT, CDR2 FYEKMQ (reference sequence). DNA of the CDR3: TGTGCCAGCAGCTTGGACAGGGTAGGTTCACCCCTCCACTTT. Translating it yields CASSLDRVGSPLHF.

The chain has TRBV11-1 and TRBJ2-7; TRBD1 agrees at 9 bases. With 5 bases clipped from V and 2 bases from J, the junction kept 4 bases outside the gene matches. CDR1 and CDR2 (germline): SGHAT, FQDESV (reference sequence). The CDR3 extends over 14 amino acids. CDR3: CASSRDRGTYEQYF. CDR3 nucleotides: TGTGCCAGCAGCCGCGACAGGGGGACCTACGAGCAGTACTTC.

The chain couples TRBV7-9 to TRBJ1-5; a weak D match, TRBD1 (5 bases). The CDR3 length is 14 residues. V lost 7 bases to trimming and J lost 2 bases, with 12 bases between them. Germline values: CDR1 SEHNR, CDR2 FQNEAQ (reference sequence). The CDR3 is CASTWAGRNQPQHF. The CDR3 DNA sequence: TGTGCCAGCACCTGGGCAGGGCGCAATCAGCCCCAGCATTTT.

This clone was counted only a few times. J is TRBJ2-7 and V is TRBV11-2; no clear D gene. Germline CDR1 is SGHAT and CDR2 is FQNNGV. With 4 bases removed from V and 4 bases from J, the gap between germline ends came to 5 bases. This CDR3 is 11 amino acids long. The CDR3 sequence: CASSWSYEQYF. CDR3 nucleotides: TGTGCCAGCAGCTGGTCTTACGAGCAGTACTTC.

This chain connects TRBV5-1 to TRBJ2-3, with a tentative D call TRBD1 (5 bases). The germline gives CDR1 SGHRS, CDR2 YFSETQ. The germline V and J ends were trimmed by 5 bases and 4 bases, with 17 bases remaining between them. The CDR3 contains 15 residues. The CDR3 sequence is CASRSTPGSPDTQYF. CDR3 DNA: TGCGCCAGCAGGTCGACTCCAGGGTCCCCAGATACGCAGTATTTT.

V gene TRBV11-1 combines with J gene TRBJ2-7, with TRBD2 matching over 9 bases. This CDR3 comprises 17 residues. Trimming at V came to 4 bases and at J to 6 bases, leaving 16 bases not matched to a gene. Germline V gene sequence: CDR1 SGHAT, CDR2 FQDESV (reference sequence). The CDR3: CASSSRVLASGISEQYF. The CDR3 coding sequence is TGTGCCAGCAGCTCCAGGGTATTGGCTAGCGGGATCAGCGAGCAGTACTTC.

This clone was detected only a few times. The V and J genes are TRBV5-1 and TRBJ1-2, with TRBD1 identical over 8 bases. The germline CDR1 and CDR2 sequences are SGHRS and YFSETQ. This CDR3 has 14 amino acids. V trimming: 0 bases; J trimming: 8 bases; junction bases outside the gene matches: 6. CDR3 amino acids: CASSLATGGEGYTF. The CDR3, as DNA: TGCGCCAGCAGCTTGGCTACAGGGGGTGAAGGCTACACCTTC.

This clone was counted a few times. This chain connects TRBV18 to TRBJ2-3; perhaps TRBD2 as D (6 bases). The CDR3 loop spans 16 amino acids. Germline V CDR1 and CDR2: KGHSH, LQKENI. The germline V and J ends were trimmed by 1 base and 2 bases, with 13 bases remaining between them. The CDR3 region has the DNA TGTGCCAGCTCACCACGGTACCGGGGGAACACAGATACGCAGTATTTT. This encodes CASSPRYRGNTDTQYF.

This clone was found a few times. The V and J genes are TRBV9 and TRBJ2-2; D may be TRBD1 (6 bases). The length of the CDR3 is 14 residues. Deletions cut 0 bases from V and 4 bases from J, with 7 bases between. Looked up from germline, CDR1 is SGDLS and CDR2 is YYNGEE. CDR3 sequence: CASSVGGRTGELFF. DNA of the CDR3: TGTGCCAGCAGCGTAGGGGGGCGCACCGGGGAGCTGTTTTTT.

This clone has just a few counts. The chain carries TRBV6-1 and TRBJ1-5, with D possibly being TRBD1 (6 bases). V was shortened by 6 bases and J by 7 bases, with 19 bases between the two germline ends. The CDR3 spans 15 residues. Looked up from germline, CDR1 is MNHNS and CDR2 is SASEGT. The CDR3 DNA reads TGTGCCAGCAGGGTAATCCGGGACACCGGACAGCCCCAGCATTTT. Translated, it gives CASRVIRDTGQPQHF.

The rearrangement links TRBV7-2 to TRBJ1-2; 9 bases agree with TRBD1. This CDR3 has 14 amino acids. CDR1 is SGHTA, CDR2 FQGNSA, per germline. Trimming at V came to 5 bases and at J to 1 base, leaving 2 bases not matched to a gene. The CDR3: CASSTGGGNYGYTF. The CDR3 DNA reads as TGTGCCAGCAGCACAGGGGGCGGTAACTATGGCTACACCTTC.

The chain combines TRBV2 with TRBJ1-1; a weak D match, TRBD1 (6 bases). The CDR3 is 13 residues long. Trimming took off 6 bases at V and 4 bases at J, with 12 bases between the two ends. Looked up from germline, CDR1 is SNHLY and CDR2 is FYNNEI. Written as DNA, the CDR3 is TGTGCCAGCAGGACAGGCGAGTTCACTGAAGCTTTCTTT. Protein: CASRTGEFTEAFF.